Listed here are 5 T cell receptor beta chains from one sample, sequenced in a study of vaccination and CD4 T cells after COVID-19. Their target antigens are unknown. The treatment here: approximately 10-day PBMC culture with coronavirus spike peptide pools or control peptides (ViraFEST assay). Oncomine TCR Beta short-read sequencing was applied to DNA from cultured CD4+ T cells. TCRdb re-called the PCR reads through MiXCR, storing one row per CDR3 protein. The data hold some 11,000 distinct CDR3 sequences, with 55% to 65% observed a single time. The sample consisted of CD4+ T cells from blood, cultured in vitro, taken before SARS-CoV-2 vaccination. The receptors derive from a human donor who had recovered from COVID-19.

The chain joins TRBV7-9 to TRBJ2-5, with TRBD2 identical over 10 bases. Germline CDR1 SEHNR, CDR2 FQNEAQ (reference sequence). This CDR3 spans 14 amino acids. Unmatched junction bases numbered 3, after V lost 3 bases and J lost 5 bases. Here the CDR3 DNA reads TGTGCCAGCAGCTTCCCGGGACTAGCGGAGACCCAGTACTTC. Its protein is CASSFPGLAETQYF. Combining the CDR3 with reference TRBV7-9 and TRBJ2-5 gives the whole variable domain DTGVSQNPRHKITKRGQNVTFRCDPISEHNRLYWYRQTLGQGPEFLTYFQNEAQLEKSRLLSDRFSAERPKGSFSTLEIQRTEQGDSAMYLCASSFPGLAETQYFGPGTRLLVL.

The chain is built from TRBV20-1 and TRBJ1-4; no clear D gene. Germline lookup yields CDR1 DFQATT and CDR2 SNEGSKA (reference sequence). The CDR3 runs to 13 residues. Trimming took 5 bases from V and 7 from J, leaving 14 bases between them. The CDR3 here is CSASPPEGEKLFF. CDR3 DNA sequence: TGCAGTGCTTCTCCACCGGAAGGTGAAAAACTGTTTTTT.

The gene calls are TRBV12-3 or TRBV12-4 and TRBJ1-4, with D maybe TRBD1 (5 bases). Trimming cost V 2 bases and J 7 bases, with 14 bases left between them. This CDR3 spans 15 amino acids. CDR3 in DNA: TGTGCCAGCAGTTTAAACGGGGCAGTGGGTGAAAAACTGTTTTTT. Translating it yields CASSLNGAVGEKLFF.

This clonotype was seen more than once but under ten times. This chain links TRBV24-1 with TRBJ2-2; 7 bases match TRBD2. This CDR3 has 12 amino acids. Trimming at V came to 8 bases and at J to 6 bases, leaving 2 bases not matched to a gene. Germline lookup yields CDR1 KGHDR and CDR2 SFDVKD. CDR3 in DNA: TGTGCCACCACGGCGGGGGCCGGGGAGCTGTTTTTT. Residues: CATTAGAGELFF.

The chain recombines TRBV20-1 with TRBJ2-5; D ambiguous. Germline loops: CDR1 DFQATT, CDR2 SNEGSKA (reference sequence). This CDR3 contains 13 residues. V lost 3 bases to trimming and J lost 1 base, with 9 bases between them. The CDR3 sequence is CSASPTSQETQYF. The DNA of the CDR3 is TGCAGTGCTAGTCCTACATCCCAAGAGACCCAGTACTTC.